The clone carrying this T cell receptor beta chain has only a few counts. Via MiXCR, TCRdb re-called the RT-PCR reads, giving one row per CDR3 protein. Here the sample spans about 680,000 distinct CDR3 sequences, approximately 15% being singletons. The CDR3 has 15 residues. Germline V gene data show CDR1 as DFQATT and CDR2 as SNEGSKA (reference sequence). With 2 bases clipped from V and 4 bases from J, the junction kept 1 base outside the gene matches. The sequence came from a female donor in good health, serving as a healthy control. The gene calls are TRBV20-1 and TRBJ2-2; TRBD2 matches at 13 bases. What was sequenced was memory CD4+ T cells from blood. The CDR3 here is CSARTSGGATGELFF. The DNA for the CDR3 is TGCAGTGCTAGAACTAGCGGGGGGGCCACCGGGGAGCTGTTTTTT.